A selection of T cell receptor beta chains follows, all from one sample in a study of tumor-infiltrating lymphocytes in localized non-small cell lung cancer. Repertoires were generated with immunoSEQ multiplex PCR, while TCRdb's copy carries only in-frame clones and drops some. In the table there are over 15,000 clones, roughly 40% of which are singletons. The sample was lung tumor tissue. Source of these receptors: a human donor with non-small cell lung cancer. CDR3s include the opening cysteine and the closing phenylalanine or tryptophan. The D gene is left open where the match is weak. Clone size is stated in some rows and not others, as once, few, many or a class when expanded.

>TRBJ2-5|16|NA|TRBD1|TRBV16
TGTGCCAGCAGCCAATCGTTAGGACAGGGATTTGAGACCCAGTACTTC
CASSQSLGQGFETQYF
>TRBJ1-6|15|few|NA|TRBV9
TGTGCCAGCAGCACTTCAGACAGCTATAATTCACCCCTCCACTTT
CASSTSDSYNSPLHF
>TRBJ1-5|15|few|NA|TRBV2
TGTGCCAGCACCGAATGGAGGGGTAGCAATCAGCCCCAGCATTTT
CASTEWRGSNQPQHF
>TRBJ2-3|17|NA|NA|TRBV7-9
TGTGCCAGCAGCTCCCACACCTACGCACGGGGCACAGATACGCAGTATTTT
CASSSHTYARGTDTQYF
>TRBJ2-2|12|NA|NA|TRBV6-5
TGTGCCAGCAGTCAGAACACCGGGGAGCTGTTTTTT
CASSQNTGELFF
>TRBJ1-2|14|few|TRBD1|TRBV7-2
TGTGCCAGCAGCGTGGACAGGGGGGGCTATGGCTACACCTTC
CASSVDRGGYGYTF
>TRBJ2-5|13|medium-sized|NA|TRBV6-1
TGTGCCAGCAGCTTAATAGGGGGAGAGACCCAGTACTTC
CASSLIGGETQYF
>TRBJ1-4|14|NA|TRBD1|TRBV5-6
TGTGCCAGCAGTCGGACAGGGCGGAATGAAAAACTGTTTTTT
CASSRTGRNEKLFF
>TRBJ2-5|16|NA|TRBD2|TRBV5-4
TGTGCCAGCAGCGTGTCTAGCGGGGGCTACCAAGAGACCCAGTACTTC
CASSVSSGGYQETQYF
>TRBJ2-7|15|few|NA|TRBV4-1
TGCGCCAGCAGCCAAGAATTGGCCGTGGGTCGGGAGCAGTACTTC
CASSQELAVGREQYF
>TRBJ1-1|15|once|TRBD1|TRBV4-1
TGCGCCAGCAGCCAACCGACAGGGGTGAACACTGAAGCTTTCTTT
CASSQPTGVNTEAFF
>TRBJ2-5|12|NA|NA|TRBV29-1
TGCAGCGTAGGGGCCGCCCCAGAGACCCAGTACTTC
CSVGAAPETQYF
>TRBJ1-2|15|NA|NA|TRBV19
TGTGCCAGTAGCCTAAGGACCCCGAGGGACTATGGCTACACCTTC
CASSLRTPRDYGYTF
>TRBJ1-5|15|NA|NA|TRBV6-6
TGTGCCAGCAGTCTAGGGGGTTATGGCAATCAGCCCCAGCATTTT
CASSLGGYGNQPQHF
>TRBJ2-5|17|NA|TRBD2|TRBV4-2
TGTGCCAGCAGCACCGGGACTAGCGGGGGGGCCCTGGAGACCCAGTACTTC
CASSTGTSGGALETQYF
>TRBJ1-6|13|many|NA|TRBV5-1
TGCGCCAGCACCGTGGACGGAAATTCACCCCTCCACTTT
CASTVDGNSPLHF
>TRBJ1-1|11|few|NA|TRBV5-1
TGCGCCAGCATCCAGAACACTGAAGCTTTCTTT
CASIQNTEAFF
>TRBJ2-4|16|NA|NA|TRBV6-5
TGTGCCAGCAGTTCCCGGAGTTGGGTAGCCAAAAACATTCAGTACTTC
CASSSRSWVAKNIQYF
>TRBJ1-5|16|few|NA|TRBV5-4
TGTGCCAGCAGCTCCGGTTTGGGGGGACGCAATCAGCCCCAGCATTTT
CASSSGLGGRNQPQHF
>TRBJ2-1|14|once|NA|TRBV11-2
TGTGCCAGCAGCTTAGGGGACAACTACAATGAGCAGTTCTTC
CASSLGDNYNEQFF
>TRBJ2-7|13|NA|NA|TRBV6-5
TGTGCCAGCAGCTCCGGGCCTAACTACGAGCAGTACTTC
CASSSGPNYEQYF
>TRBJ1-6|19|NA|NA|TRBV10-3
TGTGCCATCAGTGAGTCTTTAGGGGAGCCACGTCCGGGGGGATCACCCCTCCACTTT
CAISESLGEPRPGGSPLHF
>TRBJ1-6|15|few|TRBD1|TRBV6-1
TGTGCCATTGGGAACCGGGACAGGAGTAATTCACCCCTCCACTTT
CAIGNRDRSNSPLHF
>TRBJ2-4|16|NA|TRBD1|TRBV14
TGTGCCAGCAGCCCGGGGACAGGGTACACCAAAAACATTCAGTACTTC
CASSPGTGYTKNIQYF
>TRBJ1-1|13|NA|TRBD1|TRBV25-1
TGTGCCACCTCCGGGACAGCGAACACTGAAGCTTTCTTT
CATSGTANTEAFF
>TRBJ1-5|15|NA|NA|TRBV28
TGTGCCAGCAGTATCTATTGGGGGGCAAATCAGCCCCAGCATTTT
CASSIYWGANQPQHF
>TRBJ2-4|14|NA|NA|TRBV10-3
TGTGCCACGGGGGAATCCGGGACGTCGCACATTCAGTACTTC
CATGESGTSHIQYF
>TRBJ1-5|15|NA|NA|TRBV2
TGTGCCAGCAGTCGTCTGACGAATAGCAATCAGCCCCAGCATTTT
CASSRLTNSNQPQHF
>TRBJ2-6|15|NA|NA|TRBV4-2
TGTGCCAGCAGCCAAGAGGGCTCTGGGGCCAACGTCCTGACTTTC
CASSQEGSGANVLTF
>TRBJ1-4|13|once|TRBD1|TRBV5-5
TGCGCCAGCAGCTCCCAGACAGGGGAAAAACTGTTTTTT
CASSSQTGEKLFF